Listed below are T cell receptor beta chains from one sample, sequenced in a study of Graves' ophthalmopathy and Graves' hyperthyroidism. TCRdb independently ran MiXCR on the multiplex PCR reads; one entry per CDR3 protein. The sample has 260,000 or so distinct CDR3 sequences, less than 55% seen once. Sequencing was performed on peripheral blood. The receptor set was obtained from an adult man with Graves' ophthalmopathy. The conserved cysteine and the conserved F or W are not part of the CDR3 here. The D gene is left open where the match is weak. Expanded clones are given a class, and other clones once, few, many or no size at all.

TRBV5-4	few	TRBJ2-5	NA	ASSLDSDQETQY
TRBV9	many	TRBJ1-6	NA	ASSLDNSPLH
TRBV20-1	NA	TRBJ1-1	TRBD1	SARGGQENTEAF
TRBV2	NA	TRBJ1-5	NA	ASSRRGMSNQPQH
TRBV7-8	many	TRBJ1-4	NA	ASSPGRWAEKLF
TRBV7-3	many	TRBJ1-2	NA	ASSPGPLYGYT
TRBV2	NA	TRBJ2-7	NA	ASSANPGTPPPIEQY
TRBV10-3	NA	TRBJ2-6	TRBD1	AISELARGPLGANVLT
TRBV5-6	NA	TRBJ2-5	TRBD1	ASRYDRGRETQY
TRBV7-8	few	TRBJ2-5	TRBD2	ASSSGALAGGEYQETQY
TRBV2	NA	TRBJ2-7	TRBD1	ASSPRSGQPYKQY
TRBV12-3/TRBV12-4	NA	TRBJ1-2	TRBD1	ASSQRQGNYGYT
TRBV14	NA	TRBJ2-5	NA	ASSPGGSPLQETQY
TRBV7-8	few	TRBJ1-6	TRBD1	ASSLGDRNSPLH
TRBV25-1	NA	TRBJ2-2	TRBD1	ASSENRGSTGELF
TRBV29-1	many	TRBJ1-2	NA	SVERVGEVDGYT
TRBV6-5	NA	TRBJ2-7	TRBD2	ASRKPGLRDEQH
TRBV7-8	few	TRBJ1-1	TRBD1	ASSSDRLNTEAF
TRBV2	NA	TRBJ2-7	NA	ASSPRVRPYEQY
TRBV7-9	NA	TRBJ1-1	TRBD1	ASSKDRGEAF
TRBV19	NA	TRBJ1-1	NA	ASKISSGMNTEAF
TRBV19	NA	TRBJ2-5	NA	ATGGGIEETQY
TRBV10-2	NA	TRBJ1-2	NA	ASSESSGDDGYT
TRBV20-1	NA	TRBJ2-5	TRBD2	SAQGAGENQETQY
TRBV2	many	TRBJ2-5	NA	ASSPGFQETQY
TRBV29-1	NA	TRBJ2-5	NA	SVAGVQY
TRBV24-1	few	TRBJ2-7	TRBD1	ATSAWDRRSYEQY